The rows below give T cell receptor beta chains drawn from one sample of a study of cytomegalovirus exposure and HLA in healthy donors. Assay used: immunoSEQ multiplex PCR; TCRdb lists only in-frame clones, some missing. Of fewer than 90,000 clones in the sample, less than 80% were seen once. The sample consisted of PBMCs. These receptors were taken from a male donor in good health and CMV-seronegative. Each CDR3 is given with its conserved first and last residue. The D gene is left open where the match is weak. Only some rows state a clone size, as once, few, many or a class for expanded clones.

-,-,TRBJ2-7,TRBV19,TGTGCCAGTAGTCCAGGACTCTTTTACGAGCAGTACTTC,CASSPGLFYEQYF
TRBD1,-,TRBJ1-5,TRBV28,TGTGCCAGCAATCTCGAGGGGACAGCCATGCGGCCCCAGCATTTT,CASNLEGTAMRPQHF
TRBD2,-,TRBJ2-7,TRBV28,TGTGCCAGCAGTTTGACTAGCGGCTACGAGCAGTACTTC,CASSLTSGYEQYF
TRBD1,few,TRBJ2-5,TRBV4-3,TGCGCCAGCAGCCAAGGAACAGGGGGTCTGAAAGAGACCCAGTACTTC,CASSQGTGGLKETQYF
TRBD2,-,TRBJ2-1,TRBV5-1,TGCGCCACCACGAGGGGGACTAGCGGCTACAATGAGCAGTTCTTC,CATTRGTSGYNEQFF
TRBD1,-,TRBJ2-7,TRBV10-1,TGCGCCAGCAGTGACCGTCGCCGGACAGGGTCCTACGAGCAGTACTTC,CASSDRRRTGSYEQYF
-,-,TRBJ1-6,TRBV29-1,TGCAGCGTTTCCACTGAGGCGGCCGTAAATTCACCCCTCCACTTT,CSVSTEAAVNSPLHF
TRBD1,-,TRBJ1-2,TRBV30,TGTGCCTGGAGTGGGGACAGGGAATACGGCTACACCTTC,CAWSGDREYGYTF
TRBD1,once,TRBJ1-1,TRBV6-5,TGTGCCAGCAGTTACTCGAGACAGGGGGACACTGAAGCTTTCTTT,CASSYSRQGDTEAFF
-,-,TRBJ1-5,TRBV5-4,TGTGCCAGCAGCTTGGGGCTCAAAGATCCCCAGCCCCAGCATTTT,CASSLGLKDPQPQHF
-,-,TRBJ2-2,TRBV9,TGTGCCAGCAGCGTTAGCGGAGGGGTCAACACCGGGGAGCTGTTTTTT,CASSVSGGVNTGELFF
-,-,TRBJ2-7,TRBV4-1,TGCGCCAGCAGCCCCATCCCCGGGGGTTCCTACGAGCAGTACTTC,CASSPIPGGSYEQYF
TRBD1,-,TRBJ1-4,TRBV5-1,TGCGCCAGCAGCGCGGGACAGATAAACGAAAAACTGTTTTTT,CASSAGQINEKLFF
-,-,TRBJ1-4,TRBV18,TGTGCCAGCTCACCACCGCAAAGGGGAAAGGGAAAACTGTTTTTT,CASSPPQRGKGKLFF
-,-,TRBJ1-4,TRBV30,TGTGCCTGGAGTGTAGGCTACCGGAGCGAAAAACTGTTTTTT,CAWSVGYRSEKLFF
-,-,TRBJ1-2,TRBV28,TGTGCCAGCCTTCAAAGCGGGTCTAAGCACTATGGCTACACCTTC,CASLQSGSKHYGYTF
-,-,TRBJ1-5,TRBV28,TGTGCCAGCAGTTCCCCGGGGGGGCCGGGGCAGCCCCAGCATTTT,CASSSPGGPGQPQHF
-,-,TRBJ1-1,TRBV5-4,TGTGCCAGCAGCCCGGGTGGGGGGAGGGACACTGAAGCTTTCTTT,CASSPGGGRDTEAFF
-,-,TRBJ2-2,TRBV19,TGTGCCAGTAGTATATCTTCGGACAGCGGGGAGCTGTTTTTT,CASSISSDSGELFF
-,-,TRBJ2-7,TRBV29-1,TGCAGCGTTGAAGTCCCAGACAGGGGTACGGGAGGCGAGCAGTACTTC,CSVEVPDRGTGGEQYF
TRBD2,few,TRBJ2-6,TRBV7-9,TGTGCCAGCAGCTTCCCTAGCGGGAAAGAGTTTGGGGCCAACGTCCTGACTTTC,CASSFPSGKEFGANVLTF
-,-,TRBJ2-7,TRBV10-1,TGCGCCAGCAGTGAGTCGGGGCAGGGGAACGAGCAGTACTTC,CASSESGQGNEQYF
-,-,TRBJ2-7,TRBV7-2,TGTGCCAGCAGCCCGGGGGACAGCCGCTACGAGCAGTACTTC,CASSPGDSRYEQYF
-,once,TRBJ2-1,TRBV28,TGTGCCAGCAGATCGGGCAATGAGCAGTTCTTC,CASRSGNEQFF
TRBD1,-,TRBJ2-7,TRBV7-9,TGTGCCAGCAGCTTAAGTTTACGGCCGGGACAGAAATACGAGCAGTACTTC,CASSLSLRPGQKYEQYF
-,-,TRBJ2-1,TRBV29-1,TGCAGCGGCCAGGGCTGGAATGAGCAGTTCTTC,CSGQGWNEQFF